This passage covers 15 T cell receptor beta chains from one sample sequenced in a study of shared clonotypes between healthy human individuals. Produced via immunoSEQ multiplex PCR; TCRdb's table is partial and in-frame only. The sample includes hundreds of thousands of clones, about 96% of them seen just once. The naive CD8 population came from CD45RO-negative cells selected for CCR7, without terminally differentiated effector memory CD45RA+ cells. The source material was naive CD8+ T cells sorted from blood. The receptors come from a woman between 25 and 40 years old in good health.

The chain uses TRBV9 and TRBJ1-1; unclear D gene. Trimming took 6 bases from V and 5 from J, leaving 14 bases between them. This CDR3 is built from 13 residues. CDR1 and CDR2 (germline): SGDLS, YYNGEE. CDR3 bases: TGTGCCAGCATGAGGGAACGTGGTACTGAAGCTTTCTTT. Translated, it gives CASMRERGTEAFF.

V is TRBV2 and J is TRBJ2-7; the match to TRBD2 covers 7 bases. Germline-derived CDR1 and CDR2 are SNHLY and FYNNEI. The trim removed 7 bases at V and 6 bases at J, leaving 6 bases unmatched. CDR3 length: 12 amino acids. CDR3 region: CASTPGGGEQYF. In DNA, the CDR3 is TGTGCCAGCACCCCGGGGGGTGGCGAGCAGTACTTC.

V gene TRBV19 combines with J gene TRBJ1-5; TRBD1 might be the D (5 bases). CDR1 is LNHDA, CDR2 SQIVND, per germline (reference sequence). V was trimmed by 0 bases and J by 7 bases, leaving 13 bases between them. The CDR3 extends over 15 amino acids. CDR3 sequence (DNA): TGTGCCAGTAGTATAGATCGGGGCAGAGGACAGCCCCAGCATTTT. Translated: CASSIDRGRGQPQHF.

The rearrangement uses TRBV19 and TRBJ2-1; the D is unclear. CDR3 length equals 11 residues. Germline CDR1 LNHDA, CDR2 SQIVND (reference sequence). The V end lost 8 bases, the J end lost 7 bases, and 9 bases lay between the germline ends. The CDR3 here is CASFDKNEQFF. Written as DNA, the CDR3 is TGTGCCAGTTTTGACAAAAATGAGCAGTTCTTC.

DNA for the CDR3: TGTGCCAGCAGCCCCGCGACCGTTTTGACCGATACGCAGTATTTT. Protein product: CASSPATVLTDTQYF. This sequence joins TRBV7-9 and TRBJ2-3; the D is unclear. The CDR3 consists of 15 residues. V was pared by 5 bases and J by 6 bases, with 18 bases between. Germline values: CDR1 SEHNR, CDR2 FQNEAQ (reference sequence).

There are a few counts of this clone. The V and J genes are TRBV5-4 and TRBJ2-5, with TRBD2 matching over 9 bases. Germline values: CDR1 SGHNT, CDR2 YYREEE (reference sequence). This CDR3 contains 15 residues. Trimming removed 6 bases from V and 3 bases from J; junction bases left unmatched: 9. CDR3: CASTFAGGVEETQYF. CDR3 bases: TGTGCCAGCACCTTCGCGGGAGGGGTGGAAGAGACCCAGTACTTC.

This chain links TRBV5-6 with TRBJ2-7, with 8 bases that match TRBD2. The CDR3 is made up of 16 amino acids. Germline-derived CDR1 and CDR2 are SGHDT and YYEEEE. Trimming at V came to 0 bases and at J to 2 bases, leaving 7 bases not matched to a gene. The CDR3 DNA is TGTGCCAGCAGCTTGGCGGCTAGCGGGTCAGCCTACGAGCAGTACTTC. Its translation: CASSLAASGSAYEQYF.

This chain joins TRBV2 and TRBJ2-5; D gene uncertain. V lost 3 bases and J lost 5, with 16 bases in between. Per the germline V gene, CDR1 is SNHLY and CDR2 is FYNNEI. This CDR3 spans 15 amino acids. The CDR3 sequence: CASSDLAAEDETQYF. The CDR3 DNA reads as TGTGCCAGCAGTGACCTGGCAGCCGAGGACGAGACCCAGTACTTC.

About this clone: The germline gene is not matched at one end of the junction; a read error may be the cause. The rearrangement links TRBV5-1 to TRBJ2-5; TRBD1 aligns across 8 bases. The length of the CDR3 is 13 residues. Germline CDR1 is SGHRS and CDR2 is YFSETQ. In DNA form, the CDR3 reads TGTGCCAGCAGCTCAGGGACAGGAGAGACCCAGTACTTC. Amino acid sequence: CASSSGTGETQYF.

This clone was found once. The chain has TRBV9 and TRBJ2-5; 9 bases match TRBD2. From germline, CDR1 is SGDLS and CDR2 YYNGEE. With 0 bases clipped from V and 1 base from J, the junction kept 4 bases outside the gene matches. CDR3 size: 16 residues. DNA of the CDR3: TGTGCCAGCAGCGTAGATCGCGGGAGGGTCCAAGAGACCCAGTACTTC. It is translated as CASSVDRGRVQETQYF. Based on the CDR3 plus reference TRBV9 and TRBJ2-5, the full variable domain is DSGVTQTPKHLITATGQRVTLRCSPRSGDLSVYWYQQSLDQGLQFLIQYYNGEERAKGNILERFSAQQFPDLHSELNLSSLELGDSALYFCASSVDRGRVQETQYFGPGTRLLVL.

The chain couples TRBV4-2 to TRBJ2-7; 7 positions match TRBD2. The CDR3 has 15 residues. CDR1 is LGHNA and CDR2 is YNFKEQ in the germline V gene. Unmatched junction bases numbered 7, after V lost 0 bases and J lost 5 bases. CDR3 amino acids: CASSQESGLADEQYF. The CDR3 DNA reads as TGTGCCAGCAGCCAAGAATCGGGTCTAGCGGACGAGCAGTACTTC.

J is TRBJ2-1 and V is TRBV9; D is unresolved. This CDR3 contains 15 residues. In germline, CDR1 is SGDLS, CDR2 YYNGEE. Trimming removed 0 bases at V and 0 bases at J, with 7 bases between. The CDR3 here is CASSVGVGSYNEQFF. The CDR3 DNA sequence: TGTGCCAGCAGCGTAGGGGTTGGCTCCTACAATGAGCAGTTCTTC.

The chain has TRBV27 and TRBJ2-7; the D is unclear. Trimming cost V 1 base and J 2 bases, with 12 bases left between them. Germline CDR1 and CDR2: MNHEY and SMNVEV (reference sequence). The CDR3 runs 15 residues. The CDR3 DNA reads TGTGCCAGCAGTTTATTTTACGGCCCGGCCTACGAGCAGTACTTC. It specifies CASSLFYGPAYEQYF.

The V gene is TRBV27, the J gene TRBJ2-1; 15 bases match TRBD2. The CDR3 is 13 residues long. The germline V gene has CDR1 MNHEY and CDR2 SMNVEV (reference sequence). J gave up 14 bases and V 6 bases, and 5 bases lay outside the gene matches. The CDR3 DNA sequence: TGTGCCAGCAGCTCCGGGACTAGCGGGAGGAAGTTCTTC. Residues: CASSSGTSGRKFF.

This clone occurred once. The V gene is TRBV19, the J gene TRBJ2-3, with D perhaps assigned TRBD1 or TRBD2 (5 bases each). This CDR3 spans 16 amino acids. Germline CDR1 LNHDA, CDR2 SQIVND (reference sequence). With 4 bases removed from V and 0 bases from J, the gap between germline ends came to 14 bases. In DNA, the CDR3 is TGTGCCAGTAGTAACCGGGGCAGCTCTAGCACAGATACGCAGTATTTT. Encoded protein: CASSNRGSSSTDTQYF.